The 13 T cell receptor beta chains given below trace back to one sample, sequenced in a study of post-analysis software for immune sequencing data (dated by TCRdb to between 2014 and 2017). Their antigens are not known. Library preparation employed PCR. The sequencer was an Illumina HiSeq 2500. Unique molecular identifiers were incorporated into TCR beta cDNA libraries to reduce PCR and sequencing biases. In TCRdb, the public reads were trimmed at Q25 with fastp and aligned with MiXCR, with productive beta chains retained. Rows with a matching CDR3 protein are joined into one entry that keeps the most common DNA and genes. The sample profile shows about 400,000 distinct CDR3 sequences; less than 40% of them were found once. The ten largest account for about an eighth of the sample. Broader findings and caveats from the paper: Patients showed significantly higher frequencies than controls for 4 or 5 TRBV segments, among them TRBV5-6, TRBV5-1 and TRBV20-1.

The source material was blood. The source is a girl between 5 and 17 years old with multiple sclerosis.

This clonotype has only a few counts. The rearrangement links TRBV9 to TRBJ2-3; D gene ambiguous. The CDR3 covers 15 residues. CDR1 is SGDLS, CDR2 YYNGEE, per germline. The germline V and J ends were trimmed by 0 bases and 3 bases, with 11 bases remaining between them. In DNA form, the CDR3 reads TGTGCCAGCAGCGTAGTGGGCAAAGGAACAGATACGCAGTATTTT. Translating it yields CASSVVGKGTDTQYF.

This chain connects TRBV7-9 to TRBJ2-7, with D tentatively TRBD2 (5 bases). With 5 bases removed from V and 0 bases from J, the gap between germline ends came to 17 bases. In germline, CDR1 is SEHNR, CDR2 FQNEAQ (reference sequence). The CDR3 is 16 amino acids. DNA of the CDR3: TGTGCCAGCAGCCCAACGGGGAGACGGAACTCCTACGAGCAGTACTTC. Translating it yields CASSPTGRRNSYEQYF. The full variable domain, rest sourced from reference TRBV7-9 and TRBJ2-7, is DTGVSQNPRHKITKRGQNVTFRCDPISEHNRLYWYRQTLGQGPEFLTYFQNEAQLEKSRLLSDRFSAERPKGSFSTLEIQRTEQGDSAMYLCASSPTGRRNSYEQYFGPGTRLTVT.

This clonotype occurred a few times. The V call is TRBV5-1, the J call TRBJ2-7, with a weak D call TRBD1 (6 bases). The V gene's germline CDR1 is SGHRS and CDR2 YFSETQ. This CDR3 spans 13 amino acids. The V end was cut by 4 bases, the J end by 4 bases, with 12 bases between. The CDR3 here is CASSAGTLYEQYF. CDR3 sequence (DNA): TGCGCCAGCAGCGCCGGGACACTTTACGAGCAGTACTTC.

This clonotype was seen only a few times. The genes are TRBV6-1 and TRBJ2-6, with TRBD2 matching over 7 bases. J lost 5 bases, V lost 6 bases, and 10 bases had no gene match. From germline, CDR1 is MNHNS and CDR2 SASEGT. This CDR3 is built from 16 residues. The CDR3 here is CASSLVGGVRANVLTF. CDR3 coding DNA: TGTGCCAGCAGCCTCGTTGGGGGGGTTAGGGCCAACGTCCTGACTTTC.

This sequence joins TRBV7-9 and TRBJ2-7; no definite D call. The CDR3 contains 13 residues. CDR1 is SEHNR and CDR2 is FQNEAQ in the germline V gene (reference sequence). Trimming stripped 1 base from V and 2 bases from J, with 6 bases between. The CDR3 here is CASSLDTPYEQYF. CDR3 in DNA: TGTGCCAGCAGCTTAGACACACCCTACGAGCAGTACTTC.

DNA of the CDR3: TGTGCCAGCAAAAGGTTCCCTATTCAAGAGACCCAGTACTTC. Residues: CASKRFPIQETQYF. The chain is built from TRBV27 and TRBJ2-5; D uncertain. The CDR3 spans 14 residues. Germline loops: CDR1 MNHEY, CDR2 SMNVEV (reference sequence). Between the trimmed V and J ends, which lost 7 bases and 2 bases, there was a span of 14 bases.

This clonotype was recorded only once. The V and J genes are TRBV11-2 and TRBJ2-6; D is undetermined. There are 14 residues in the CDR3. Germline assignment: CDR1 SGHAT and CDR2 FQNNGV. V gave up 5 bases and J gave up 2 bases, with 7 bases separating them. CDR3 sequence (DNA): TGTGCCAGCAGCCTTAATCCTGGGGCCAACGTCCTGACTTTC. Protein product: CASSLNPGANVLTF.

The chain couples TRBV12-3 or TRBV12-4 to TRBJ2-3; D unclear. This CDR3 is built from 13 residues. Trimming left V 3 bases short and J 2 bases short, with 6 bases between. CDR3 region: CASSLDVTDTQYF. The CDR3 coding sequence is TGTGCCAGCAGTTTGGACGTCACAGATACGCAGTATTTT.

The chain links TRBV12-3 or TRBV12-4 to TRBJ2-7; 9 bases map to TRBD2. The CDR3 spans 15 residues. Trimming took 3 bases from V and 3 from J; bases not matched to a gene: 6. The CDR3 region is CASSFGTSRYYEQYF. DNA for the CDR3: TGTGCCAGCAGTTTCGGGACTAGCAGGTACTACGAGCAGTACTTC.

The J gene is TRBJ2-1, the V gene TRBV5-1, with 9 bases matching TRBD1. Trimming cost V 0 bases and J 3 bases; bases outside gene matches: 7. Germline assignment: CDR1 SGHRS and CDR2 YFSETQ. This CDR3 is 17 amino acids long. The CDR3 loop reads CASSLAPGQGHYNEQFF. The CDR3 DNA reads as TGCGCCAGCAGCTTGGCCCCGGGACAGGGTCACTACAATGAGCAGTTCTTC.

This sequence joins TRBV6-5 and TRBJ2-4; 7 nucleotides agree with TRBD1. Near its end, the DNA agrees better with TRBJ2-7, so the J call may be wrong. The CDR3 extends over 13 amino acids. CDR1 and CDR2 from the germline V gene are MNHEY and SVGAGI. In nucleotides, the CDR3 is TGTGCCAGCAGTTCCGGGACAGCGAACGAGCAGTACTTC. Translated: CASSSGTANEQYF.

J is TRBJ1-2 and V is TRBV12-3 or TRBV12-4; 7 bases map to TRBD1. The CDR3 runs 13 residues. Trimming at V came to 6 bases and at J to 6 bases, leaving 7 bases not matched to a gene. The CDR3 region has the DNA TGTGCCAGCAGCCCCCCGGGACAGAATGGCTACACCTTC. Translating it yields CASSPPGQNGYTF.

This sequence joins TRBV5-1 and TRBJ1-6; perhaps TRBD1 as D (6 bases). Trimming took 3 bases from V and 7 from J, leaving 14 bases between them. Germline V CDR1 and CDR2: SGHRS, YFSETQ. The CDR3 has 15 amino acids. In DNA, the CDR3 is TGCGCCAGCAGCTCCCAGGGGCAGGAAAATTCACCCCTCCACTTT. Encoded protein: CASSSQGQENSPLHF.